This TCR beta chain comes out of a study of blood T cell repertoires in COVID-19. The CDR3 is 15 residues long. Assay used: immunoSEQ multiplex PCR; TCRdb lists only in-frame clones, some missing. Among some 200,000 clones, over 70% were seen once, and the ten largest hold roughly 6.7%. The clonotype originates from a woman between 65 and 79 years old with acute or convalescent COVID-19. The rearrangement joins TRBV21-1 to TRBJ2-3; the table's D gene call, TRBD1, was not cross checked with the DNA. TRBV21-1 is a pseudogene locus. The sample consisted of peripheral blood. The CDR3 region is CASNRHRGRRDTQYF. The CDR3, as DNA: TGTGCCAGCAATAGACACAGGGGGCGGAGAGATACGCAGTATTTT.